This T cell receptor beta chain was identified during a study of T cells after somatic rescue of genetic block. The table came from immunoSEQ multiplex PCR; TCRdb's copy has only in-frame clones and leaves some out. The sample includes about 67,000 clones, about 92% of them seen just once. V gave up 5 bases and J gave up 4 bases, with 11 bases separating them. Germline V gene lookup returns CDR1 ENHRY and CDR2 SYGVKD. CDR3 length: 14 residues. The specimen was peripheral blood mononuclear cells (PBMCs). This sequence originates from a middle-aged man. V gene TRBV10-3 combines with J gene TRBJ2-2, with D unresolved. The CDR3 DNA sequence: TGTGCCATCAGTAAGGTGGCCTCCACCGGGGAGCTGTTTTTT. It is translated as CAISKVASTGELFF.